The TCR beta chain described here comes from a study of control samples from healthy donors and cancer patients. Measured with immunoSEQ multiplex PCR; TCRdb has only the in-frame clones, and not every one. The profile shows about 220,000 clones, roughly 94% of them singletons. Germline lookup yields CDR1 MNHEY and CDR2 SMNVEV (reference sequence). This CDR3 is 15 amino acids long. The J segment lost 7 bases and the V segment lost 5 bases, leaving 9 bases of the junction unmatched. Sequencing was performed on blood. The V call is TRBV27, the J call TRBJ2-3, with 10 bases fitting TRBD2. This clonotype was obtained from a man aged 50 or older in good health. This CDR3 reads CASSLQRGGVHTQYF. CDR3 in DNA: TGTGCCAGCAGTCTGCAGCGGGGGGGCGTCCATACGCAGTATTTT.